The T cell receptor beta chain under discussion was sequenced for a study of cytomegalovirus exposure and HLA in healthy donors. Points from the study as a whole: Indistinguishable V segments, including TRBV6-2 and TRBV6-3, were excluded. Per a later analysis, HLA-associated TCR beta chains showed more clonal expansion than other, equally common TCR beta chains. Earlier analysis looked at TCR beta V segments, and most were productive about 90% or about 30% of the time. Later on, a genetic analysis was performed. It linked a missense variant in DCLRE1C with V- and J-gene trimming of TCR beta.

The CDR3 sequence is 15 residues long. The V gene's germline CDR1 is SGHVS and CDR2 FNYEAQ. V shed 4 bases and J 2 bases; nucleotides not matched to a gene: 6. Details on this clone: What it binds is not known.

In the PCR, 60 Vbeta and 13 Jbeta primers were used. Generated by immunoSEQ multiplex PCR, the TCRdb table keeps only in-frame clones and is missing some. The table lists about 120,000 clones, roughly 82% of them singletons. V is TRBV7-6 and J is TRBJ2-7; 9 nucleotides agree with TRBD2. The TCR was taken from a young woman in good health and CMV-seronegative. The sequencing sample was made of PBMCs. CDR3 coding DNA: TGTGCCAGCAGCTCGACTAGCGGAGGAACCTACGAGCAGTACTTC. Translating it yields CASSSTSGGTYEQYF.